What follows are 17 T cell receptor beta chains derived from one specimen sequenced in a study of beta chain features in type 1 diabetes. All of the isolated RNA was reverse transcribed, so expressed TCRB transcripts were sequenced. Data came from immunoSEQ multiplex PCR; TCRdb stores just in-frame clones and leaves some out. The sample yields about 260,000 clones, around 68% seen once. Sequenced sample: naive CD4+ T cells from blood. The source of these receptors is a man aged 30 to 45 in good health.

This chain joins TRBV6-5 and TRBJ1-2, with 7 nucleotides matching TRBD1. V lost 0 bases to trimming and J lost 3 bases; unmatched junction nucleotides: 4. The CDR3 runs 15 residues. Germline lookup yields CDR1 MNHEY and CDR2 SVGAGI. The CDR3 protein is CASSYSTGPYYGYTF. In DNA, the CDR3 is TGTGCCAGCAGTTACTCGACAGGGCCCTACTATGGCTACACCTTC.

This sequence joins TRBV27 and TRBJ2-5, with a possible D match to TRBD1 (5 bases). Germline values: CDR1 MNHEY, CDR2 SMNVEV (reference sequence). V was trimmed by 7 bases and J by 5 bases, leaving 14 bases between them. CDR3 length equals 13 residues. CDR3 DNA: TGTGCCAGCACTGCCCAAAAGGGGGAGACCCAGTACTTC. Translation gives CASTAQKGETQYF.

The V and J genes are TRBV28 and TRBJ2-4, with 9 positions matching TRBD2. The J segment lost 0 bases and the V segment lost 3 bases, leaving 9 bases of the junction unmatched. Germline CDR1 and CDR2: MDHEN and SYDVKM. This CDR3 is built from 18 residues. CDR3 nucleotide sequence: TGTGCCAGCAGTTTGATGACTAGCGGAGATCTAGCCAAAAACATTCAGTACTTC. The encoded protein is CASSLMTSGDLAKNIQYF.

This rearrangement joins TRBV29-1 to TRBJ2-5, with a possible D match to TRBD2 (6 bases). Germline CDR1 reads SQVTM; CDR2 reads ANQGSEA. Trimming removed 6 bases at V and 5 bases at J, with 19 bases between. CDR3 length: 14 amino acids. The CDR3 reads CSVGLLASGETQYF. CDR3 DNA: TGCAGCGTGGGCTTACTAGCAAGTGGGGAGACCCAGTACTTC.

V is TRBV30 and J is TRBJ2-2, with D possibly called TRBD1 or TRBD2 (6 bases each). V gave up 4 bases and J gave up 4 bases, with 13 bases separating them. Germline loops: CDR1 GTSNPN, CDR2 SVGIG (reference sequence). The CDR3 extends over 14 amino acids. CDR3 nucleotides: TGTGCCTGGACGGGGGCTTGGGTCACCGGGGAGCTGTTTTTT. Translating gives CAWTGAWVTGELFF.

The chain carries TRBV9 and TRBJ1-3; perhaps TRBD1 as D (5 bases). Trimming stripped 0 bases from V and 1 base from J, with 5 bases between. CDR1 is SGDLS, CDR2 YYNGEE, per germline. The CDR3 is 14 amino acids. CDR3 DNA sequence: TGTGCCAGCAGCGTAGCAGGGTCTGGAAACACCATATATTTT. This translates into CASSVAGSGNTIYF.

This chain connects TRBV30 to TRBJ2-2, with unresolved D. Trimming took 3 bases from V and 0 from J, leaving 11 bases between them. The germline gives CDR1 GTSNPN, CDR2 SVGIG (reference sequence). This CDR3 spans 15 amino acids. CDR3 DNA sequence: TGTGCCTGGAGCCCGACAACAACGAACACCGGGGAGCTGTTTTTT. Translation: CAWSPTTTNTGELFF.

CDR3 sequence (DNA): TGTGCCAGCAGCCAGGGGTGGGATGAGCAGTTCTTC. Translating it yields CASSQGWDEQFF. The gene calls are TRBV7-9 and TRBJ2-1; D may be TRBD1 (6 bases). Trimming left V 5 bases short and J 8 bases short, with 10 bases between. CDR1 SEHNR and CDR2 FQNEAQ come from the germline V gene (reference sequence). The CDR3 has 12 residues. The full variable domain, with the rest looked up from reference TRBV7-9 and TRBJ2-1, is DTGVSQNPRHKITKRGQNVTFRCDPISEHNRLYWYRQTLGQGPEFLTYFQNEAQLEKSRLLSDRFSAERPKGSFSTLEIQRTEQGDSAMYLCASSQGWDEQFFGPGTRLTVL.

The chain is built from TRBV9 and TRBJ2-3; D is unclear. The V gene's germline CDR1 is SGDLS and CDR2 YYNGEE. CDR3 length: 15 residues. V gave up 0 bases and J gave up 1 base, with 9 bases separating them. CDR3 in amino acids: CASSVDGVRTDTQYF. In DNA, the CDR3 is TGTGCCAGCAGCGTAGATGGGGTCCGCACAGATACGCAGTATTTT. Complete variable domain (other parts from reference TRBV9 and TRBJ2-3): DSGVTQTPKHLITATGQRVTLRCSPRSGDLSVYWYQQSLDQGLQFLIQYYNGEERAKGNILERFSAQQFPDLHSELNLSSLELGDSALYFCASSVDGVRTDTQYFGPGTRLTVL.

The gene calls are TRBV4-1 and TRBJ2-7; 7 positions agree with TRBD1. Germline-derived CDR1 and CDR2 are MGHRA and YSYEKL. The trim removed 6 bases at V and 5 bases at J, leaving 13 bases unmatched. The CDR3 has 15 residues. The CDR3 DNA follows: TGCGCCAGCAGTCGAACCGGGACAGAGTTAGACGAGCAGTACTTC. Encoded protein: CASSRTGTELDEQYF.

This clone was counted only a few times. The genes are TRBV30 and TRBJ2-5, with D perhaps TRBD1 or TRBD2 (6 bases each). Per germline, CDR1 GTSNPN and CDR2 SVGIG (reference sequence). Trimming shortened V by 3 bases and J by 4 bases, and 15 bases separated the two germline ends. This CDR3 is built from 14 residues. This CDR3 is CAWRRNGGGETQYF. CDR3 DNA sequence: TGTGCCTGGAGAAGGAACGGGGGCGGAGAGACCCAGTACTTC. Full variable domain (outside the CDR3, taken from reference TRBV30 and TRBJ2-5): SQTIHQWPATLVQPVGSPLSLECTVEGTSNPNLYWYRQAAGRGLQLLFYSVGIGQISSEVPQNLSASRPQDRQFILSSKKLLLSDSGFYLCAWRRNGGGETQYFGPGTRLLVL.

This chain's CDR3 is CAWSVQPSGSRYNEQFF. The CDR3 DNA follows: TGTGCCTGGAGTGTACAGCCTAGCGGGAGTCGGTACAATGAGCAGTTCTTC. The gene calls are TRBV30 and TRBJ2-1; TRBD2 aligns across 10 bases. The junction had 9 bases not matched to a gene; V was cut back by 0 bases and J by 4 bases. The germline V gene has CDR1 GTSNPN and CDR2 SVGIG (reference sequence). The CDR3 is made up of 17 amino acids.

This chain links TRBV7-2 with TRBJ2-3; 8 nucleotides align to TRBD2. The CDR3 contains 17 residues. Per the germline V gene, CDR1 is SGHTA and CDR2 is FQGNSA. The J segment lost 2 bases and the V segment lost 5 bases, leaving 12 bases of the junction unmatched. In DNA form, the CDR3 reads TGTGCCAGCAGCCCGCGAGCCGTAGCGGGATTCACAGATACGCAGTATTTT. This encodes CASSPRAVAGFTDTQYF.

This clone appeared a few times. The chain combines TRBV23-1 with TRBJ2-1, with D possibly being TRBD1 (6 bases). TRBV23-1 is flagged as an ORF with uncertain function. The V gene lost 10 bases and the J gene lost 7 bases, with 17 bases spanning the gap. This CDR3 comprises 13 residues. The CDR3 here is CATNHWTENEQFF. The CDR3 DNA sequence: TGCGCCACTAACCATTGGACAGAGAATGAGCAGTTCTTC.

V and J are TRBV29-1 and TRBJ1-1; 11 nucleotides align to TRBD1. The germline gives CDR1 SQVTM, CDR2 ANQGSEA. The CDR3 length is 13 residues. V lost 7 bases, J lost 5 bases, and 6 bases stayed unmatched. The CDR3 here is CSGVGQGATEAFF. CDR3 DNA sequence: TGCAGCGGAGTAGGACAGGGGGCAACTGAAGCTTTCTTT.

Of note for this clone: This sample also contains other DNA sequences that code for the same CDR3. The chain has TRBV7-9 and TRBJ2-7; D possibly corresponds to TRBD1 (5 bases). Germline CDR1 and CDR2: SEHNR and FQNEAQ (reference sequence). This CDR3 has 15 residues. Trimming removed 5 bases from V and 3 bases from J, with 17 bases in between. The CDR3 reads CASSPRGLAVYEQYF. In DNA, the CDR3 is TGTGCCAGCAGCCCAAGGGGCCTTGCGGTCTACGAGCAGTACTTC.

This clone has a single count. This CDR3 is also generated by other DNA sequences in the sample. The V call is TRBV15, the J call TRBJ2-1; possible D gene TRBD2, 5 bases. The V gene's germline CDR1 is LNHNV and CDR2 YYDKDF (reference sequence). Trimming removed 3 bases from V and 0 bases from J, with 9 bases in between. This CDR3 has 15 residues. The CDR3 region is CATSRDSGSYNEQFF. The CDR3 DNA sequence: TGTGCCACCAGCAGGGACTCGGGCTCCTACAATGAGCAGTTCTTC.